This TCR beta chain is drawn from a study of human T cells and chemical hapten exposure. Study-wide context: The study enrolled mostly female patients with alopecia areata, totalis or universalis.

This clonotype showed up many times. The antigen is unknown. Time point: patch test 1, 2 weeks after DPC sensitization. Treatment specified: therapeutic diphenylcyclopropenone sensitization with weekly scalp DPC. Unfractionated whole blood yielded total RNA. General observations from the study: Alopecia in the donors means their immune response may deviate from healthy people's. Sensitizing to DPC left TCRs with a frequency above 1 in 1000 unaltered.

MiXCR, run by TCRdb on the RACE reads, gives a single entry per CDR3 protein. The data hold roughly 82,000 distinct CDR3 sequences, with 10% to 15% observed a single time. CDR3 length equals 10 residues. CDR1 is MDHEN and CDR2 is SYDVKM in the germline V gene. Trimming shortened V by 8 bases and J by 1 base, and 2 bases separated the two germline ends. Sequencing used whole blood, obtained in connection with sensitization to the hapten diphenylcyclopropenone (DPC). The source of this sequence is a woman in her sixties with alopecia areata. Some clones in this sample may be carry-over from other donors' samples. This chain joins TRBV28 and TRBJ1-2; D is unresolved. CDR3 amino acids: CASGNYGYTF. CDR3 DNA sequence: TGTGCCAGCGGTAACTATGGCTACACCTTC.